These T cell receptor beta chains were read from a single sample in a study of Ad26.COV2.S vaccination and SARS-CoV-2 variants. TCRdb keeps only in-frame clones here, not all; method: immunoSEQ multiplex PCR. The table includes more than 400,000 clones, less than 95% detected once. The sequencing used peripheral blood, collected in a trial of Ad26.COV2.S vaccine versus placebo. Source of these receptors: a person aged 18 to 59 who received the Ad26.COV2.S COVID-19 vaccine or a placebo. The CDR3 runs from the conserved cysteine through the conserved F or W. D genes are given only for firm matches. Some rows have no size entry. The others give once, few or many, or a class for an expanded clone.

d_call,j_call,clone_size,v_call,cdr3_aa,cdr3_nt
TRBD1,TRBJ2-5,NA,TRBV18,CASSSGLTGRWTQYF,TGTGCCAGCTCAAGCGGTCTGACAGGGCGGTGGACCCAGTACTTC
TRBD1,TRBJ2-1,NA,TRBV11-1,CASSSPWTGYNEQFF,TGTGCCAGCAGCTCACCTTGGACAGGGTACAATGAGCAGTTCTTC
TRBD1,TRBJ2-1,NA,TRBV5-4,CASAPGTEYYNEQFF,TGTGCCAGCGCTCCCGGGACAGAATACTACAATGAGCAGTTCTTC
TRBD2,TRBJ2-1,NA,TRBV19,CASSISNQAGDEQFF,TGTGCCAGTAGTATCTCTAACCAAGCGGGGGATGAGCAGTTCTTC
NA,TRBJ1-1,NA,TRBV7-2,CASSLSGRNTEAFF,TGTGCCAGCAGCTTAAGCGGCAGGAACACTGAAGCTTTCTTT
NA,TRBJ2-7,NA,TRBV28,CASSFPGSSYEQYF,TGTGCCAGCAGTTTTCCAGGGAGCTCCTACGAGCAGTACTTC
TRBD2,TRBJ2-5,NA,TRBV19,CASKLAGGPQETQYF,TGTGCCAGTAAGCTAGCGGGAGGTCCCCAAGAGACCCAGTACTTC
NA,TRBJ2-5,NA,TRBV5-6,CASSFGGQETQYF,TGTGCCAGCAGCTTCGGAGGGCAAGAGACCCAGTACTTC
TRBD2,TRBJ2-1,NA,TRBV7-2,CASRVTGASGTPRIF,TGTGCCAGCAGAGTGACCGGGGCTAGCGGGACCCCCCGGATCTTC
NA,TRBJ2-7,NA,TRBV7-8,CASSFRDMSGEQYF,TGTGCCAGCAGCTTCCGGGACATGTCTGGCGAGCAGTACTTC
TRBD2,TRBJ2-2,once,TRBV15,CATSRDYKTSRNTGELFF,TGTGCCACCAGCAGAGATTATAAGACTAGCCGGAACACCGGGGAGCTGTTTTTT
TRBD1,TRBJ1-2,NA,TRBV5-1,CASSLGQGAQGYTF,TGCGCCAGCAGCTTGGGTCAGGGGGCTCAGGGCTACACCTTC
NA,TRBJ2-7,NA,TRBV6-1,CASSEAGGREQYF,TGTGCCAGCAGTGAAGCTGGGGGGCGCGAGCAGTACTTC
NA,TRBJ1-1,once,TRBV19,CASRTLRSGQGRGTEAFF,TGTGCCAGTAGGACCCTGCGGTCCGGCCAGGGAAGGGGCACTGAAGCTTTCTTT
TRBD2,TRBJ2-5,NA,TRBV11-2,CASRVWGLAVSETQYF,TGTGCCAGCAGGGTTTGGGGACTAGCGGTTTCGGAGACCCAGTACTTC
TRBD1,TRBJ2-7,few,TRBV5-6,CASRWGQSYEQYF,TGTGCCAGCAGATGGGGACAGTCCTACGAGCAGTACTTC
NA,TRBJ1-1,once,TRBV19,CASSRRPGQGRANTEAFF,TGTGCCAGTAGTCGGCGTCCAGGGCAGGGAAGGGCGAACACTGAAGCTTTCTTT
NA,TRBJ2-7,NA,TRBV10-3,CAIAGPSPYEQYF,TGTGCCATTGCCGGGCCCTCCCCCTACGAGCAGTACTTC
TRBD2,TRBJ2-2,NA,TRBV19,CASCSGSSATGELFF,TGTGCCAGTTGTAGCGGGAGTTCGGCCACCGGGGAGCTGTTTTTT
NA,TRBJ1-5,NA,TRBV5-4,CASSLGGGDQPQHF,TGTGCCAGCAGCTTGGGTGGGGGCGATCAGCCCCAGCATTTT
TRBD2,TRBJ2-1,NA,TRBV27,CASSLSGELASGFDEQFF,TGTGCCAGCAGTTTAAGTGGGGAACTGGCTAGCGGGTTCGATGAGCAGTTCTTC
NA,TRBJ1-6,few,TRBV5-4,CASGRIPDSPLHF,TGTGCCAGCGGCCGGATACCGGATTCACCCCTCCACTTT
NA,TRBJ2-7,NA,TRBV5-4,CASSRRDGNYEQYF,TGTGCCAGCAGCCGCCGGGACGGAAACTACGAGCAGTACTTC
NA,TRBJ1-5,NA,TRBV28,CASSEGHQPQHF,TGTGCCAGCAGCGAGGGCCATCAGCCCCAGCATTTT
TRBD1,TRBJ2-4,NA,TRBV18,CASSDLTGADKNIQYF,TGTGCCAGCTCAGACCTGACAGGGGCGGACAAAAACATTCAGTACTTC
TRBD1,TRBJ2-7,NA,TRBV6-5,CASNRGPYEQYF,TGTGCCAGTAACAGGGGCCCCTACGAGCAGTACTTC
NA,TRBJ1-5,few,TRBV7-2,CASSLMEGWGNQPQHF,TGTGCCAGCAGCTTAATGGAAGGGTGGGGCAATCAGCCCCAGCATTTT
NA,TRBJ1-5,NA,TRBV6-1,CASSEAGGLGQPQHF,TGTGCCAGCAGTGAAGCGGGCGGTCTCGGTCAGCCCCAGCATTTT
NA,TRBJ2-2,once,TRBV11-2,CASSPVGLVTGELFF,TGTGCCAGCAGCCCCGTAGGACTTGTTACCGGGGAGCTGTTTTTT
TRBD1,TRBJ1-1,NA,TRBV28,CASSSQGVTTEAFF,TGTGCCAGCAGTTCCCAGGGGGTTACCACTGAAGCTTTCTTT
NA,TRBJ2-5,NA,TRBV18,CASSTQETQYF,TGTGCCAGCTCAACCCAAGAGACCCAGTACTTC
NA,TRBJ2-2,NA,TRBV10-3,CAISDLTPGDANTGELFF,TGTGCCATCAGTGACCTGACACCAGGGGACGCAAACACCGGGGAGCTGTTTTTT
TRBD1,TRBJ1-3,NA,TRBV18,CASSPLKPGTAFSGNTIYF,TGTGCCAGCTCACCACTCAAACCCGGGACAGCCTTCTCTGGAAACACCATATATTTT
NA,TRBJ2-7,once,TRBV4-3,CASSQERHYEQYF,TGCGCCAGCAGCCAGGAGAGGCACTACGAGCAGTACTTC
NA,TRBJ2-7,NA,TRBV6-6,CASSLASLGEQYF,TGTGCCAGCAGTTTGGCTAGCCTTGGGGAGCAGTACTTC
NA,TRBJ1-1,NA,TRBV14,CASSLARGNSEAFF,TGTGCCAGCAGCTTAGCCAGGGGAAATTCTGAAGCTTTCTTT
NA,TRBJ1-5,NA,TRBV10-3,CAISEFRSGPGNQPQHF,TGTGCCATCAGTGAGTTTCGGTCAGGGCCGGGCAATCAGCCCCAGCATTTT
NA,TRBJ1-2,NA,TRBV3-1/TRBV3-2,CASSLHGTETYGYTF,TGTGCCAGCAGCCTTCACGGGACTGAAACTTATGGCTACACCTTC
NA,TRBJ2-7,NA,TRBV5-1,CASSYLTGSIYEQYF,TGCGCCAGCAGCTACCTGACAGGTTCTATATACGAGCAGTACTTC
NA,TRBJ1-1,NA,TRBV7-3,CASSRTVNTEAFF,TGTGCCAGCAGCCGGACAGTGAACACTGAAGCTTTCTTT
TRBD1,TRBJ2-1,NA,TRBV10-2,CARPTGVGDEQFF,TGCGCCAGGCCAACAGGGGTTGGCGATGAGCAGTTCTTC
NA,TRBJ2-2,NA,TRBV7-6,CASSLARGPNTGELFF,TGTGCCAGCAGCTTAGCGAGGGGCCCGAACACCGGGGAGCTGTTTTTT
NA,TRBJ2-3,NA,TRBV30,CAWSVLAVVSTDTQYF,TGTGCCTGGAGTGTATTAGCGGTCGTTAGCACAGATACGCAGTATTTT
TRBD1,TRBJ1-1,NA,TRBV5-5,CASSYRQGPEAFF,TGTGCCAGCAGCTATCGACAGGGGCCTGAAGCTTTCTTT
TRBD1,TRBJ1-6,NA,TRBV6-5,CASSLRTGGNSPLHF,TGTGCCAGCAGTCTCCGGACAGGGGGCAATTCACCCCTCCACTTT
NA,TRBJ1-5,few,TRBV19,CASRGQTNQPQHF,TGTGCCAGTAGAGGACAAACCAATCAGCCCCAGCATTTT
NA,TRBJ2-1,NA,TRBV5-4,CASSLDQVGNEQFF,TGTGCCAGCAGCTTGGACCAAGTGGGGAATGAGCAGTTCTTC
NA,TRBJ1-5,NA,TRBV28,CASSLADKGNQPQHF,TGTGCCAGCAGTTTAGCGGACAAGGGAAATCAGCCCCAGCATTTT
NA,TRBJ2-1,once,TRBV20-1,CSASGADNEQFF,TGCAGTGCTAGTGGGGCCGACAATGAGCAGTTCTTC
NA,TRBJ2-1,NA,TRBV28,CASSPTYRNRYNEQFF,TGTGCCAGCAGTCCAACCTACCGAAACCGGTACAATGAGCAGTTCTTC
NA,TRBJ2-5,NA,TRBV7-2,CASSLAFAETQYF,TGTGCCAGCAGCTTAGCGTTCGCGGAGACCCAGTACTTC
NA,TRBJ1-5,NA,TRBV28,CASSLGGGLNQPQHF,TGTGCCAGCAGTTTAGGAGGGGGTCTCAATCAGCCCCAGCATTTT